This T cell receptor beta chain was captured in a study of T cell responses to AZD1222 COVID-19 vaccine. Sequenced by immunoSEQ multiplex PCR; TCRdb stores in-frame clones only, minus some. The sample consists of 90,000 to 120,000 clones, about 85% of them appearing once. Some second doses came at about 4 weeks and others at about 12 weeks; these were pooled. The sequence derives from an adult who received the AZD1222 COVID-19 vaccine. The sequencing here drew on peripheral blood, taken 28 days after the second AZD1222 dose.

CDR3 residues: CASSLSWGETQYF. CDR3 DNA sequence: TGTGCCAGCAGCTTAAGCTGGGGGGAGACCCAGTACTTC. This chain links TRBV11-3 with TRBJ2-5; the D gene could be TRBD1 or TRBD2 (5 bases each). Trimming pared 2 bases from V and 5 bases from J, leaving 9 bases between. The CDR3 contains 13 residues. Germline CDR1 is SGHNT and CDR2 is YENEEA.